The clone carrying this T cell receptor beta chain was recorded many times. Its target is not known. The library was made from cDNA and included unique molecular identifiers. With roughly 0.95 to 11 million T cells as the source, 450,000 to 600,000 cDNA molecules resulted. TCRdb reanalysed the PCR reads using MiXCR and keeps one entry per CDR3 protein. The profile covers under 200,000 distinct CDR3 sequences, with approximately 28% appearing a single time and around 3.2% taken by the ten largest. The data belong to a study of post-analysis software for immune sequencing data. In the study overall: As for disease course, relapsing-remitting, secondary progressive and progressive-relapsing multiple sclerosis were all included. Whole-study results and caveats: Normalized Chao1 diversity in multiple sclerosis patients fell significantly below that of controls. Controls showed lower frequencies than patients for several TRBV segments, and TRBV5-6, TRBV5-1 and TRBV20-1 were among these.

CDR3 length: 13 amino acids. CDR1 SGHVS and CDR2 FQNEAQ come from the germline V gene. Trimming took off 1 base at V and 3 bases at J, with 7 bases between the two ends. Sequenced sample: blood. This chain joins TRBV7-8 and TRBJ2-7; D unresolved. This sequence originates from a girl aged 2 to 17 with multiple sclerosis. CDR3 DNA: TGTGCCAGCAGCTTAGGGGCGGACTACGAGCAGTACTTC. Encoded protein: CASSLGADYEQYF.